One and the same sample provided the 10 T cell receptor beta chains below, sequenced in a study of shared clonotypes between healthy human individuals. Naive CD8 cells lacked CD45RO, underwent positive selection for CCR7 and left out terminally differentiated effector memory CD45RA+ cells. The assay was immunoSEQ multiplex PCR, and TCRdb's table has in-frame clones only and misses some. The data hold about 2 million clones, with less than 95% observed a single time. Sequencing input: naive CD8+ T cells sorted from blood. All receptors derive from a man younger than 35 in good health.

The chain has TRBV4-3 and TRBJ2-2; D could derive from TRBD1 or TRBD2 (5 bases each). There are 15 residues in the CDR3. V was clipped by 1 base and J by 6 bases, with 12 bases between them. Germline loops: CDR1 LGHNA, CDR2 YSLEER. The CDR3 nucleotides read TGCGCCAGCAGCCAAGCCGGGACCGCGGCCGGGGAGCTGTTTTTT. It is translated as CASSQAGTAAGELFF.

The sample holds a few counts of this clone. The chain recombines TRBV27 with TRBJ1-5; no clear D. From germline, CDR1 is MNHEY and CDR2 SMNVEV (reference sequence). The V end was cut by 5 bases, the J end by 9 bases, with 11 bases between. The CDR3 covers 12 residues. Here the CDR3 DNA reads TGTGCCAGCAGTGACACCGCGGGGCCCCAGCATTTT. Its translation: CASSDTAGPQHF.

The V gene is TRBV27, the J gene TRBJ2-7; 7 bases map to TRBD1. The germline V gene encodes CDR1 MNHEY and CDR2 SMNVEV (reference sequence). This CDR3 is 16 amino acids long. V shed 1 base and J 5 bases; nucleotides not matched to a gene: 11. This chain's CDR3 is CASSLLGGQGVDEQYF. DNA of the CDR3: TGTGCCAGCAGTTTATTAGGGGGCCAGGGGGTCGACGAGCAGTACTTC.

The J gene is TRBJ1-6, the V gene TRBV28, with D perhaps matching TRBD1 (5 bases). The germline CDR1 and CDR2 sequences are MDHEN and SYDVKM. The V end lost 4 bases, the J end lost 5 bases, and 15 bases lay between the germline ends. The CDR3 extends over 16 amino acids. The CDR3 loop reads CASSWTPRENNSPLHF. The DNA of the CDR3 is TGTGCCAGCAGTTGGACACCACGAGAGAATAATTCACCCCTCCACTTT.

The CDR3 nucleotides read TGTGCCAGCAGCTTAGCCAGGGTGCCCCAAGAGACCCAGTACTTC. Its protein product is CASSLARVPQETQYF. The rearrangement joins TRBV7-9 to TRBJ2-5, with D possibly being TRBD1 (5 bases). Germline CDR1 and CDR2: SEHNR and FQNEAQ (reference sequence). The CDR3 extends over 15 amino acids. Trimming left V 0 bases short and J 1 base short, with 9 bases between.

In this sample, this clone turned up a few times. This sequence joins TRBV13 and TRBJ2-7, with 8 bases fitting TRBD1. Germline V CDR1 and CDR2: PRHDT, FYEKMQ (reference sequence). The CDR3 runs 15 residues. The ends lost 5 bases at V and 2 bases at J; junction bases unmatched: 8. CDR3 sequence: CASSLRGTGAYEQYF. CDR3 nucleotides: TGTGCCAGCAGCCTCAGGGGGACAGGCGCCTACGAGCAGTACTTC.

The rearrangement uses TRBV4-1 and TRBJ2-7; a weak D match, TRBD2 (7 bases). V dropped 4 bases and J dropped 2 bases, with 18 bases sitting between them. CDR1 is MGHRA and CDR2 is YSYEKL in the germline V gene. This CDR3 contains 16 residues. The CDR3 nucleotides read TGCGCCAGCAGCCTTTCCTTGGCGGGGGCTGCCTACGAGCAGTACTTC. Protein sequence: CASSLSLAGAAYEQYF.

V usage is TRBV6-5 and J usage is TRBJ1-2; D perhaps matches TRBD1 (6 bases). V lost 10 bases and J lost 6, with 15 bases in between. Germline values: CDR1 MNHEY, CDR2 SVGAGI. The CDR3 is made up of 12 amino acids. This chain's CDR3 is CAIGQPSNGYTF. In nucleotides, the CDR3 is TGTGCCATCGGACAGCCTTCGAATGGCTACACCTTC.

V and J are TRBV7-9 and TRBJ1-1; unclear D gene. Trimming stripped 1 base from V and 0 bases from J, with 9 bases between. Germline values: CDR1 SEHNR, CDR2 FQNEAQ (reference sequence). The CDR3 is made up of 15 amino acids. The DNA of the CDR3 is TGTGCCAGCAGCTTAGGTCAGAACATGAACACTGAAGCTTTCTTT. Residues: CASSLGQNMNTEAFF.

The chain uses TRBV9 and TRBJ1-1; 7 bases match TRBD1. After removal of 3 bases from V and 6 bases from J, the junction contained 5 bases not matched to a gene. The CDR3 has 13 residues. CDR1 is SGDLS and CDR2 is YYNGEE in the germline V gene. CDR3 coding DNA: TGTGCCAGCAGCGGTCAGGGGGGAGCTGAAGCTTTCTTT. Encoded protein: CASSGQGGAEAFF.